This T cell receptor beta chain was recorded in a study of cytomegalovirus exposure and HLA in healthy donors. The length of the CDR3 is 13 residues. The V end was cut by 1 base, the J end by 17 bases, with 16 bases between. The germline V gene encodes CDR1 SGHRS and CDR2 YFSETQ. Primers for the PCR totalled 60 Vbeta and 13 Jbeta. Here immunoSEQ multiplex PCR was the method, and the copy in TCRdb shows in-frame clones only, minus some. The sample contains about 170,000 clones, roughly 80% of which appear only once. The sequenced material came from PBMCs. The receptor comes from a male donor in good health and CMV-seronegative. The V gene is TRBV5-1, the J gene TRBJ2-6, with D possibly being TRBD1 (5 bases). CDR3 sequence reads: CASSLREQVGMTF. The CDR3 bases are TGCGCCAGCAGCTTGCGCGAACAGGTCGGCATGACTTTC.